This is a list of T cell receptor beta chains from one sample in a study of CD8+ T cells in alopecia areata. Produced via immunoSEQ multiplex PCR; TCRdb's table is partial and in-frame only. The table includes around 200,000 clones, over 60% detected once. This specimen was CD4+ T cells sorted from blood, taken at week 4, from a patient treated with tofacitinib. These receptors all come from a human donor with alopecia areata. CDR3s include the opening cysteine and the closing phenylalanine or tryptophan. Fields, in order: clone size, V gene, D gene, CDR3 length, J gene, CDR3 protein, CDR3 DNA. D genes are given only for firm matches. Not every row has a clone size; where given, it reads once, few, many or a size class.

clone size: .
V gene: TRBV29-1
D gene: .
CDR3 length: 14
J gene: TRBJ1-1
CDR3 protein: CSVLENYVNTEAFF
CDR3 DNA: TGCAGCGTCCTTGAGAATTATGTGAACACTGAAGCTTTCTTT

clone size: .
V gene: TRBV10-3
D gene: .
CDR3 length: 11
J gene: TRBJ2-7
CDR3 protein: CAISPEREQYF
CDR3 DNA: TGTGCCATCAGCCCCGAGAGAGAGCAGTACTTC

clone size: once
V gene: TRBV11-1
D gene: .
CDR3 length: 14
J gene: TRBJ1-2
CDR3 protein: CASSLAGRNYGYTF
CDR3 DNA: TGTGCCAGCAGCTTGGCAGGCCGTAACTATGGCTACACCTTC

clone size: few
V gene: TRBV6-6
D gene: .
CDR3 length: 15
J gene: TRBJ2-2
CDR3 protein: CASSYSPWGTGELFF
CDR3 DNA: TGTGCCAGCAGTTATTCGCCATGGGGCACCGGGGAGCTGTTTTTT

clone size: .
V gene: TRBV5-1
D gene: TRBD1
CDR3 length: 14
J gene: TRBJ2-3
CDR3 protein: CASSLTGATDTQYF
CDR3 DNA: TGCGCCAGCAGCTTGACAGGGGCCACAGATACGCAGTATTTT

clone size: .
V gene: TRBV19
D gene: TRBD1
CDR3 length: 15
J gene: TRBJ2-6
CDR3 protein: CASTPGGTGANVLTF
CDR3 DNA: TGTGCCAGTACCCCAGGGGGCACTGGGGCCAACGTCCTGACTTTC

clone size: .
V gene: TRBV6-1
D gene: TRBD1
CDR3 length: 18
J gene: TRBJ1-6
CDR3 protein: CASSARTGPSSYNSPLHF
CDR3 DNA: TGTGCCAGCAGTGCCCGGACAGGGCCGAGCTCCTATAATTCACCCCTCCACTTT

clone size: .
V gene: TRBV2
D gene: .
CDR3 length: 13
J gene: TRBJ1-6
CDR3 protein: CASSEGTNSPLHF
CDR3 DNA: TGTGCCAGCAGTGAAGGGACAAATTCACCCCTCCACTTT

clone size: few
V gene: TRBV5-1
D gene: TRBD1
CDR3 length: 13
J gene: TRBJ1-6
CDR3 protein: CASKQGADSPLHF
CDR3 DNA: TGCGCCAGCAAGCAGGGGGCTGATTCACCCCTCCACTTT

clone size: .
V gene: TRBV4-1
D gene: TRBD1
CDR3 length: 19
J gene: TRBJ1-3
CDR3 protein: CASSQEGTLGQGYGNTIYF
CDR3 DNA: TGCGCCAGCAGCCAAGAGGGGACCCTGGGACAGGGGTACGGAAACACCATATATTTT

clone size: .
V gene: TRBV11-2
D gene: TRBD1
CDR3 length: 17
J gene: TRBJ1-2
CDR3 protein: CASSLGWGQGASYGYTF
CDR3 DNA: TGTGCCAGCAGCTTAGGATGGGGACAGGGGGCGAGTTATGGCTACACCTTC

clone size: .
V gene: TRBV7-9
D gene: .
CDR3 length: 12
J gene: TRBJ1-1
CDR3 protein: CASSLVVQEAFF
CDR3 DNA: TGTGCCAGCAGCTTAGTGGTACAAGAAGCTTTCTTT

clone size: .
V gene: TRBV25-1
D gene: .
CDR3 length: 14
J gene: TRBJ2-3
CDR3 protein: CASSESGRTDTQYF
CDR3 DNA: TGTGCCAGCAGTGAGAGCGGTAGAACAGATACGCAGTATTTT

clone size: few
V gene: TRBV29-1
D gene: TRBD1
CDR3 length: 13
J gene: TRBJ1-2
CDR3 protein: CSVRGTGFSGYTF
CDR3 DNA: TGCAGCGTCCGTGGGACAGGGTTTAGTGGCTACACCTTC

clone size: .
V gene: TRBV15
D gene: .
CDR3 length: 13
J gene: TRBJ2-7
CDR3 protein: CATSRESPTEQYF
CDR3 DNA: TGTGCCACCAGCAGAGAGTCCCCTACCGAGCAGTACTTC

clone size: .
V gene: TRBV7-2
D gene: .
CDR3 length: 16
J gene: TRBJ2-3
CDR3 protein: CASSWGRSAGPDTQYF
CDR3 DNA: TGCGCCAGCAGCTGGGGCCGATCCGCGGGCCCAGATACGCAGTATTTT

clone size: few
V gene: TRBV7-2
D gene: TRBD1
CDR3 length: 16
J gene: TRBJ1-2
CDR3 protein: CASSPGGQGANYGYTF
CDR3 DNA: TGTGCCAGCAGCCCAGGAGGACAGGGGGCGAACTATGGCTACACCTTC

clone size: .
V gene: TRBV9
D gene: TRBD2
CDR3 length: 16
J gene: TRBJ2-3
CDR3 protein: CASSSLAGVSTDTQYF
CDR3 DNA: TGTGCCAGCAGCTCCTTAGCGGGGGTGAGCACAGATACGCAGTATTTT

clone size: .
V gene: TRBV29-1
D gene: .
CDR3 length: 12
J gene: TRBJ1-5
CDR3 protein: CSVGYSDQPQHF
CDR3 DNA: TGCAGCGTTGGGTACTCGGATCAGCCCCAGCATTTT

clone size: .
V gene: TRBV27
D gene: .
CDR3 length: 15
J gene: TRBJ1-6
CDR3 protein: CASSLWPGLNSPLHF
CDR3 DNA: TGTGCCAGCAGTTTATGGCCGGGTTTGAATTCACCCCTCCACTTT

clone size: .
V gene: TRBV6-5
D gene: .
CDR3 length: 13
J gene: TRBJ2-3
CDR3 protein: CASSDGLRDTQYF
CDR3 DNA: TGTGCCAGCAGTGACGGACTCCGAGATACGCAGTATTTT

clone size: once
V gene: TRBV11-2
D gene: .
CDR3 length: 12
J gene: TRBJ2-7
CDR3 protein: CASSFSLYEQYF
CDR3 DNA: TGTGCCAGCAGCTTTTCCCTCTACGAGCAGTACTTC

clone size: .
V gene: TRBV4-3
D gene: TRBD2
CDR3 length: 14
J gene: TRBJ2-1
CDR3 protein: CASSQLAGYNEQFF
CDR3 DNA: TGCGCCAGCAGCCAACTAGCGGGTTACAATGAGCAGTTCTTC

clone size: .
V gene: TRBV13
D gene: .
CDR3 length: 14
J gene: TRBJ2-3
CDR3 protein: CASSLGGRTDTQYF
CDR3 DNA: TGTGCCAGCAGCTTAGGGGGTCGCACAGATACGCAGTATTTT

clone size: few
V gene: TRBV19
D gene: .
CDR3 length: 13
J gene: TRBJ2-3
CDR3 protein: CASSRALTDTQYF
CDR3 DNA: TGTGCCAGTAGTAGGGCCCTAACAGATACGCAGTATTTT

clone size: .
V gene: TRBV18
D gene: .
CDR3 length: 13
J gene: TRBJ2-7
CDR3 protein: CASTSQGTYEQYF
CDR3 DNA: TGTGCCAGCACATCACAGGGAACTTACGAGCAGTACTTC

clone size: few
V gene: TRBV5-1
D gene: .
CDR3 length: 14
J gene: TRBJ2-3
CDR3 protein: CASSVSDSTDTQYF
CDR3 DNA: TGCGCCAGCAGCGTTTCAGACAGCACAGATACGCAGTATTTT

clone size: .
V gene: TRBV5-6
D gene: .
CDR3 length: 14
J gene: TRBJ2-3
CDR3 protein: CASSSKRATDTQYF
CDR3 DNA: TGTGCCAGCAGCTCAAAGCGGGCCACAGATACGCAGTATTTT

clone size: .
V gene: TRBV2
D gene: TRBD1
CDR3 length: 16
J gene: TRBJ1-3
CDR3 protein: CASSGTGGLSGNTIYF
CDR3 DNA: TGTGCCAGCAGTGGAACAGGGGGCCTCTCTGGAAACACCATATATTTT

clone size: .
V gene: TRBV4-1
D gene: .
CDR3 length: 18
J gene: TRBJ1-2
CDR3 protein: CASSQETGHSRGDYGYTF
CDR3 DNA: TGCGCCAGCAGCCAAGAAACCGGGCACTCTCGGGGTGACTATGGCTACACCTTC

clone size: .
V gene: TRBV7-2
D gene: TRBD2
CDR3 length: 15
J gene: TRBJ2-7
CDR3 protein: CASSFTRGGSYEQYF
CDR3 DNA: TGTGCCAGCAGCTTTACTCGGGGGGGCTCCTACGAGCAGTACTTC

clone size: .
V gene: TRBV10-3
D gene: TRBD1
CDR3 length: 14
J gene: TRBJ2-3
CDR3 protein: CAINQQGSTDTQYF
CDR3 DNA: TGTGCCATCAACCAACAGGGGAGCACAGATACGCAGTATTTT

clone size: .
V gene: TRBV2
D gene: .
CDR3 length: 13
J gene: TRBJ1-5
CDR3 protein: CASSAGQRQPQHF
CDR3 DNA: TGTGCCAGTAGCGCAGGGCAGCGTCAGCCCCAGCATTTT

clone size: .
V gene: TRBV6-5
D gene: .
CDR3 length: 15
J gene: TRBJ1-6
CDR3 protein: CASSYSGGDNSPLHF
CDR3 DNA: TGTGCCAGCAGTTACTCGGGGGGGGACAATTCACCCCTCCACTTT

clone size: .
V gene: TRBV5-1
D gene: .
CDR3 length: 15
J gene: TRBJ1-5
CDR3 protein: CASSLSGYSNQPQHF
CDR3 DNA: TGCGCCAGCAGCTTGAGCGGTTATAGCAATCAGCCCCAGCATTTT

clone size: .
V gene: TRBV6-1
D gene: .
CDR3 length: 15
J gene: TRBJ2-3
CDR3 protein: CASTQGQGLSDTQYF
CDR3 DNA: TGTGCCAGCACCCAGGGCCAGGGCTTATCAGATACGCAGTATTTT

clone size: .
V gene: TRBV6-5
D gene: .
CDR3 length: 13
J gene: TRBJ2-7
CDR3 protein: CASSYSRDYEQYF
CDR3 DNA: TGTGCCAGCAGTTACTCCCGGGATTACGAGCAGTACTTC

clone size: .
V gene: TRBV7-9
D gene: .
CDR3 length: 15
J gene: TRBJ1-5
CDR3 protein: CASSPLGDSNQPQHF
CDR3 DNA: TGTGCCAGCAGTCCCCTGGGGGATAGCAATCAGCCCCAGCATTTT

clone size: .
V gene: TRBV6-1
D gene: TRBD2
CDR3 length: 14
J gene: TRBJ2-1
CDR3 protein: CASRPGLAGYEQFF
CDR3 DNA: TGTGCCAGCAGGCCGGGACTAGCGGGGTATGAGCAGTTCTTC

clone size: few
V gene: TRBV10-3
D gene: .
CDR3 length: 14
J gene: TRBJ1-1
CDR3 protein: CAISDWGGNTEAFF
CDR3 DNA: TGTGCCATCAGTGATTGGGGGGGCAACACTGAAGCTTTCTTT